Below are 29 T cell receptor beta chains sequenced from a single sample in a study of cytotoxic CD8 clonotypes in ibrutinib-treated CLL. Here immunoSEQ multiplex PCR was the method, and the copy in TCRdb shows in-frame clones only, minus some. The table has over 100,000 clones, 70% to 90% seen once. Sequencing was performed on PBMCs, taken after 24 months of ibrutinib treatment. The receptor set was obtained from a human donor with chronic lymphocytic leukemia.

The chain links TRBV30 to TRBJ2-7; D is ambiguous. The CDR3 is 14 amino acids. Trimming cost V 2 bases and J 0 bases, with 11 bases left between them. Per the germline V gene, CDR1 is GTSNPN and CDR2 is SVGIG (reference sequence). The CDR3 coding sequence is TGTGCCTGGAGTAAAGTCCTGTTCTCCTACGAGCAGTACTTC. Its protein is CAWSKVLFSYEQYF. Full variable domain (missing parts from reference TRBV30 and TRBJ2-7): SQTIHQWPATLVQPVGSPLSLECTVEGTSNPNLYWYRQAAGRGLQLLFYSVGIGQISSEVPQNLSASRPQDRQFILSSKKLLLSDSGFYLCAWSKVLFSYEQYFGPGTRLTVT.

The CDR3 DNA is TGTGCCAGCAGTTACTCAACAGCGAACACTGAAGCTTTCTTT. This codes for CASSYSTANTEAFF. The chain joins TRBV6-5 to TRBJ1-1; D is ambiguous. Germline V gene data show CDR1 as MNHEY and CDR2 as SVGAGI. The V and J ends lost 0 bases and 1 base respectively, with 6 bases between them. This CDR3 spans 14 amino acids.

The chain employs TRBV5-8 and TRBJ1-5; maybe TRBD1 (5 bases). V was pared by 5 bases and J by 3 bases, with 12 bases between. Germline V lookup: CDR1 SGHTS, CDR2 YDEGEE. The CDR3 length is 14 residues. The CDR3 reads CASRPQGVNQPQHF. The CDR3 nucleotides read TGTGCCAGCAGACCCCAGGGTGTCAATCAGCCCCAGCATTTT. Using reference TRBV5-8 and TRBJ1-5 for the parts outside the CDR3, the full variable domain is EAGVTQSPTHLIKTRGQQATLRCSPISGHTSVYWYQQALGLGLQFLLWYDEGEERNRGNFPPRFSGRQFPNYSSELNVNALELEDSALYLCASRPQGVNQPQHFGDGTRLSIL.

This clone was observed a few times. J is TRBJ1-3 and V is TRBV7-6, with D possibly TRBD1 on 6 matching bases. Germline values: CDR1 SGHVS, CDR2 FNYEAQ. V lost 8 bases and J lost 0, with 17 bases in between. The CDR3 length is 16 residues. CDR3 bases: TGTGCCAGCTCACCTAGTGGACAGATCTCTGGAAACACCATATATTTT. Protein sequence: CASSPSGQISGNTIYF.

The chain carries TRBV30 and TRBJ1-1; D call uncertain. Germline V gene lookup returns CDR1 GTSNPN and CDR2 SVGIG (reference sequence). This CDR3 has 14 amino acids. The V end lost 5 bases, the J end lost 8 bases, and 21 bases lay between the germline ends. The CDR3 region has the DNA TGTGCCTGGCATTCAAAAGGATCATCCTCCGAAGCTTTCTTT. This gives the protein CAWHSKGSSSEAFF.

With respect to this clone: Other DNA sequences in the same sample also yield this CDR3. V is TRBV5-1 and J is TRBJ2-1; 10 bases are a match to TRBD2. The CDR3 spans 15 residues. With 2 bases clipped from V and 8 bases from J, the junction kept 7 bases outside the gene matches. The V gene's germline CDR1 is SGHRS and CDR2 YFSETQ. CDR3 in amino acids: CASSLVSGGADEQFF. The CDR3 bases are TGCGCCAGCAGCTTAGTAAGCGGGGGGGCAGATGAGCAGTTCTTC.

The chain uses TRBV5-1 and TRBJ2-1, with TRBD2 matching 14 bases. Germline CDR1 reads SGHRS; CDR2 reads YFSETQ. Germline trimming cut 1 base from V and 15 bases from J; bases unmatched to any gene: 6. This CDR3 comprises 14 residues. The CDR3 nucleotides are TGCGCCAGCAGCTTGTCGACTAGCGGGAGGGCCCCGTTCTTC. Residues: CASSLSTSGRAPFF.

The chain is built from TRBV18 and TRBJ2-7; weak D call: TRBD1 (6 bases). Per germline, CDR1 KGHSH and CDR2 LQKENI. V shed 5 bases and J shed 7 bases, with 12 bases lying between them. The CDR3 has 12 residues. CDR3: CASSVNRDEQYF. CDR3 DNA: TGTGCCAGCTCAGTAAACAGGGATGAGCAGTACTTC. Complete variable domain (other parts from reference TRBV18 and TRBJ2-7): NAGVMQNPRHLVRRRGQEARLRCSPMKGHSHVYWYRQLPEEGLKFMVYLQKENIIDESGMPKERFSAEFPKEGPSILRIQQVVRGDSAAYFCASSVNRDEQYFGPGTRLTVT.

The V gene is TRBV5-1, the J gene TRBJ2-2, with TRBD2 identical over 14 bases. V dropped 4 bases and J dropped 3; count of bases not matched to a gene: 5. The CDR3 loop spans 17 amino acids. Germline-derived CDR1 and CDR2 are SGHRS and YFSETQ. The CDR3 DNA reads TGCGCCAGCAGCCTGGGACTAGCGGGAGTAGACACCGGGGAGCTGTTTTTT. Its translation: CASSLGLAGVDTGELFF. The variable domain in full, completed from reference TRBV5-1 and TRBJ2-2, reads KAGVTQTPRYLIKTRGQQVTLSCSPISGHRSVSWYQQTPGQGLQFLFEYFSETQRNKGNFPGRFSGRQFSNSRSEMNVSTLELGDSALYLCASSLGLAGVDTGELFFGEGSRLTVL.

The chain is built from TRBV30 and TRBJ2-1; TRBD1 matches at 10 bases. This CDR3 region has 12 residues. The J segment lost 6 bases and the V segment lost 6 bases, leaving 2 bases of the junction unmatched. Germline V gives CDR1 GTSNPN, CDR2 SVGIG (reference sequence). Here the CDR3 DNA reads TGTGCCTGCCGGGACAGGGGCAATGAGCAGTTCTTC. Its translation is CACRDRGNEQFF.

The rearrangement joins TRBV5-8 to TRBJ2-4; no reliable D call. Germline V gene lookup returns CDR1 SGHTS and CDR2 YDEGEE. Trimming stripped 8 bases from V and 0 bases from J, with 12 bases between. There are 14 residues in the CDR3. In DNA form, the CDR3 reads TGTGCCAGTAGGAGTAGCTTAGCCAAAAACATTCAGTACTTC. It encodes CASRSSLAKNIQYF.

The chain carries TRBV19 and TRBJ2-5; TRBD2 matches at 10 bases. V lost 6 bases, J lost 6 bases, and 10 bases stayed unmatched. Germline CDR1 and CDR2: LNHDA and SQIVND (reference sequence). The CDR3 runs 15 residues. CDR3 in DNA: TGTGCCAGTAGGCCAAGCGGGGGGGCCGACCAGACCCAGTACTTC. Protein: CASRPSGGADQTQYF.

Remarks on this clone: Relative to the germline gene, one junction end is altered; a read error may explain this. The chain couples TRBV29-1 to TRBJ2-1, with D perhaps matching TRBD2 (5 bases). This CDR3 contains 13 residues. Germline CDR1 is SQVTM and CDR2 is ANQGSEA. For the CDR3, the DNA is TGCAGCGTTGGTGGGAGCTCCTACAATGAGCAGCTCTTC. Protein product: CSVGGSSYNEQLF.

The gene calls are TRBV19 and TRBJ2-1, with a tentative D call TRBD1 (5 bases). V lost 5 bases, J lost 4 bases, and 12 bases lay in between. Germline values: CDR1 LNHDA, CDR2 SQIVND (reference sequence). This CDR3 contains 14 residues. The CDR3 DNA is TGTGCCAGTAGTCATCAGGGTACATACAATGAGCAGTTCTTC. The encoded protein is CASSHQGTYNEQFF.

Turning to this clone: Within the sample, other DNA sequences also encode this same CDR3. The chain employs TRBV7-9 and TRBJ2-7; 9 bases map to TRBD1. CDR3 size: 14 residues. Germline V gives CDR1 SEHNR, CDR2 FQNEAQ (reference sequence). Unmatched junction bases numbered 7, after V lost 5 bases and J lost 5 bases. CDR3 protein: CASSPGQGLNEQYF. The CDR3 bases are TGTGCCAGCAGCCCGGGACAGGGCCTCAACGAGCAGTACTTC.

The chain carries TRBV9 and TRBJ2-2; the D gene is possibly TRBD2 (5 bases). The CDR3 is 15 amino acids. CDR1 and CDR2 from the germline V gene are SGDLS and YYNGEE. Trimming removed 0 bases at V and 3 bases at J, with 9 bases between. The CDR3 nucleotides read TGTGCCAGCAGCGTAGATAGCGAATACACCGGGGAGCTGTTTTTT. This translates into CASSVDSEYTGELFF. Filled out from reference TRBV9 and TRBJ2-2, the complete variable domain reads DSGVTQTPKHLITATGQRVTLRCSPRSGDLSVYWYQQSLDQGLQFLIQYYNGEERAKGNILERFSAQQFPDLHSELNLSSLELGDSALYFCASSVDSEYTGELFFGEGSRLTVL.

This clone has just a few counts. The chain joins TRBV2 to TRBJ1-1, with a possible D match to TRBD1 (6 bases). Trimming shortened V by 6 bases and J by 0 bases, and 11 bases separated the two germline ends. The CDR3 consists of 14 residues. From germline, CDR1 is SNHLY and CDR2 FYNNEI. Written as DNA, the CDR3 is TGTGCCAGCAGCCCAACAGGGCTGAACACTGAAGCTTTCTTT. Protein: CASSPTGLNTEAFF.

The V gene is TRBV7-9, the J gene TRBJ1-1; 11 nucleotides match TRBD1. CDR1 is SEHNR, CDR2 FQNEAQ, per germline (reference sequence). With 5 bases clipped from V and 5 bases from J, the junction kept 7 bases outside the gene matches. CDR3 length equals 15 residues. CDR3 residues: CASSRGQGADTEAFF. The CDR3 DNA reads as TGTGCCAGCAGCCGCGGACAGGGGGCTGATACTGAAGCTTTCTTT.

The CDR3 loop reads CASQIYSNQPQHF. Written as DNA, the CDR3 is TGTGCCTCCCAGATATATAGCAATCAGCCCCAGCATTTT. V usage is TRBV28 and J usage is TRBJ1-5; D remains unclear. CDR1 MDHEN and CDR2 SYDVKM come from the germline V gene. This CDR3 has 13 residues. Trimming shortened V by 11 bases and J by 0 bases, and 11 bases separated the two germline ends. Based on the CDR3 plus reference TRBV28 and TRBJ1-5, the full variable domain is DVKVTQSSRYLVKRTGEKVFLECVQDMDHENMFWYRQDPGLGLRLIYFSYDVKMKEKGDIPEGYSVSREKKERFSLILESASTNQTSMYLCASQIYSNQPQHFGDGTRLSIL.

CDR3 DNA sequence: TGTGCCAGTAGTAGGGACGCAAAGGGGGAAACTGGAAACACCATATATTTT. This sequence encodes CASSRDAKGETGNTIYF. The chain joins TRBV19 to TRBJ1-3, with D possibly being TRBD1 (6 bases). Germline loops: CDR1 LNHDA, CDR2 SQIVND (reference sequence). This CDR3 is 17 amino acids long. Trimming left V 4 bases short and J 2 bases short, with 18 bases between.

The gene calls are TRBV5-4 and TRBJ1-1; D might be TRBD1 (6 bases). The CDR3 contains 17 residues. Trimming removed 4 bases at V and 2 bases at J, with 21 bases between. Looked up from germline, CDR1 is SGHNT and CDR2 is YYREEE (reference sequence). DNA for the CDR3: TGTGCCAGCAGCCTGGGTCCTGGGGGGCCCAGCAACACTGAAGCTTTCTTT. Translating gives CASSLGPGGPSNTEAFF.

The rearrangement joins TRBV7-9 to TRBJ2-5; no reliable D call. Per germline, CDR1 SEHNR and CDR2 FQNEAQ (reference sequence). CDR3 length equals 15 residues. V gave up 5 bases and J gave up 5 bases, with 18 bases separating them. The CDR3 loop reads CASSPKQRLEETQYF. CDR3 bases: TGTGCCAGCAGCCCGAAGCAGCGACTCGAGGAGACCCAGTACTTC. Full variable domain (remainder filled in from reference TRBV7-9 and TRBJ2-5): DTGVSQNPRHKITKRGQNVTFRCDPISEHNRLYWYRQTLGQGPEFLTYFQNEAQLEKSRLLSDRFSAERPKGSFSTLEIQRTEQGDSAMYLCASSPKQRLEETQYFGPGTRLLVL.

The V gene is TRBV28, the J gene TRBJ1-1; TRBD1 is a possible D gene (5 bases). The CDR3 is made up of 13 amino acids. Germline assignment: CDR1 MDHEN and CDR2 SYDVKM. V was clipped by 3 bases and J by 11 bases, with 16 bases between them. The CDR3 loop is CASSFGAGGVAFF. For the CDR3, the DNA is TGTGCCAGCAGTTTTGGCGCCGGAGGGGTGGCTTTCTTT.

The V call is TRBV27, the J call TRBJ2-3; D might be TRBD2 (5 bases). V dropped 5 bases and J dropped 1 base, with 16 bases sitting between them. CDR1 MNHEY and CDR2 SMNVEV come from the germline V gene (reference sequence). This CDR3 comprises 16 residues. The CDR3 protein is CASSPSRTWGTDTQYF. The CDR3 nucleotides are TGTGCCAGCAGTCCATCCAGGACTTGGGGCACAGATACGCAGTATTTT.

The gene calls are TRBV30 and TRBJ1-3; 7 nucleotides align to TRBD1. Germline-derived CDR1 and CDR2 are GTSNPN and SVGIG (reference sequence). CDR3 length equals 15 residues. With 3 bases clipped from V and 0 bases from J, the junction kept 5 bases outside the gene matches. The CDR3 spells CAWSAAGGSGNTIYF. Here the CDR3 DNA reads TGTGCCTGGAGCGCTGCAGGGGGCTCTGGAAACACCATATATTTT. The full variable domain, in which reference TRBV30 and TRBJ1-3 provide the parts outside the CDR3, is SQTIHQWPATLVQPVGSPLSLECTVEGTSNPNLYWYRQAAGRGLQLLFYSVGIGQISSEVPQNLSASRPQDRQFILSSKKLLLSDSGFYLCAWSAAGGSGNTIYFGEGSWLTVV.

This chain uses TRBV18 with TRBJ2-3; 7 bases are a match to TRBD2. CDR3 length equals 16 residues. V was pared by 0 bases and J by 2 bases, with 5 bases of the junction left unmatched. CDR1 KGHSH and CDR2 LQKENI come from the germline V gene. This chain's CDR3 is CASSPPTSRTTDTQYF. CDR3 nucleotide sequence: TGTGCCAGCTCACCACCGACTAGCCGGACCACAGATACGCAGTATTTT. The full variable domain, rest sourced from reference TRBV18 and TRBJ2-3, is NAGVMQNPRHLVRRRGQEARLRCSPMKGHSHVYWYRQLPEEGLKFMVYLQKENIIDESGMPKERFSAEFPKEGPSILRIQQVVRGDSAAYFCASSPPTSRTTDTQYFGPGTRLTVL.

This rearrangement joins TRBV27 to TRBJ1-4; D gene ambiguous. The CDR3 sequence is 14 residues long. V was pared by 5 bases and J by 0 bases, with 7 bases between. Germline values: CDR1 MNHEY, CDR2 SMNVEV (reference sequence). The CDR3 spells CASSAATTNEKLFF. In DNA, the CDR3 is TGTGCCAGCAGTGCAGCCACAACTAATGAAAAACTGTTTTTT.

The chain combines TRBV28 with TRBJ1-2; maybe TRBD1 (5 bases). The germline V gene encodes CDR1 MDHEN and CDR2 SYDVKM. CDR3 length: 15 residues. V was clipped by 4 bases and J by 2 bases, with 14 bases between them. DNA for the CDR3: TGTGCCAGCAGTTCTCCGGGGCAGGGCAACTATGGCTACACCTTC. Translated, it gives CASSSPGQGNYGYTF.

This clone was recorded once. V and J are TRBV6-6 and TRBJ1-5; D is undetermined. The germline V gene has CDR1 MNHNY and CDR2 SVGAGI (reference sequence). The CDR3 sequence is 15 residues long. Trimming pared 0 bases from V and 5 bases from J, leaving 11 bases between. The CDR3 sequence is CASSYSRAKDQPQHF. In nucleotides, the CDR3 is TGTGCCAGCAGTTACTCGAGGGCCAAGGATCAGCCCCAGCATTTT.